The sequence of this T cell receptor beta chain was determined in a study of blood T cell repertoires in COVID-19. As for the study in general: The cDNA or gDNA used as material had been derived from T cells, B-cell-depleted T cells, or PBMCs.

Only in-frame clones appear in the TCRdb table, and some are missing; sequencing was by immunoSEQ multiplex PCR. This table holds hundreds of thousands of clones, approximately 90% found once. The CDR3 totals 14 residues. Germline V CDR1 and CDR2: MNHEY, SMNVEV (reference sequence). V was cut by 5 bases and J by 4 bases, with 15 bases left in between. This clonotype was sampled from a man aged 40-49 years who had recovered from COVID-19. The chain combines TRBV27 with TRBJ2-7, with a tentative D call TRBD2 (6 bases). The sample comprised PBMCs or T cells enriched from blood (not recorded which). The CDR3 bases are TGTGCCAGCAGTGCGCGGCTTGGGGGGTACGAGCAGTACTTC. This gives the protein CASSARLGGYEQYF.